This entry describes one T cell receptor (beta chain). As processed by the authors: Nucleated cell number was recorded as an estimate derived from reference gene primer amplification. Data came from immunoSEQ multiplex PCR; TCRdb stores just in-frame clones and leaves some out. D and trimming were read from the DNA, whereas the V and J calls and clone size are those reported in that table. The table includes about 310,000 clones, around 87% detected once. The sample belongs to a study of blood T cell repertoires in COVID-19. At the level of the study: The United States, Italy and Spain provided the acute and convalescent COVID-19 samples. PBMCs, B-cell-depleted T cells, or T cells provided the cDNA or gDNA that made up the material.

Germline V gene sequence: CDR1 SGHVS, CDR2 FQNEAQ. This CDR3 has 14 amino acids. Losses at the gene ends were 1 base for V and 8 bases for J; bases not matched to a gene: 1. This chain connects TRBV7-8 to TRBJ1-6; 8 nucleotides match TRBD1. The TCR originated in a woman between 50 and 59 years old who had recovered from COVID-19. The specimen sequenced was peripheral blood. Here the CDR3 DNA reads TGTGCCAGCAGCTTAGTACAGGGGGATTCACCCCTCCACTTT. Translated: CASSLVQGDSPLHF.